A selection of T cell receptor beta chains follows, all from one sample in a study of patients and donors after allogeneic stem cell transplantation. TCRdb recomputed calls from the RT-PCR reads with MiXCR, one row per CDR3 protein. The data show some 960,000 distinct CDR3 sequences, with approximately 18% seen just once and 5% to 7.5% held by the top ten. The sequencing input was blood, either unsorted or a sorted T cell fraction (not recorded which). The receptor set was obtained from a human donor who was either an allogeneic HSCT recipient or a stem cell or donor lymphocyte infusion donor (not recorded which). It is not recorded whose cells these are; they may come from a transplant donor. Each CDR3 is given with its conserved first and last residue. Fields, in order: J gene, clone size, V gene, D gene, CDR3 protein, CDR3 DNA. A D gene is named only where the DNA matches it firmly. Clone size is stated in some rows and not others, as once, few, many or a class when expanded.

>TRBJ2-7|few|TRBV24-1|TRBD1
CATSAADRGFNEQYF
TGTGCCACCAGTGCCGCGGACAGGGGATTTAACGAGCAGTACTTC
>TRBJ2-5|-|TRBV28|TRBD2
CASSLSPSGGETQYF
TGTGCCAGCAGTTTATCCCCTAGCGGGGGGGAGACCCAGTACTTC
>TRBJ2-1|few|TRBV12-3/TRBV12-4|TRBD1
CASSLGDRDYNEQFF
TGTGCCAGCAGTTTAGGGGACAGGGACTACAATGAGCAGTTCTTC
>TRBJ2-3|-|TRBV5-1|TRBD2
CASSPSGGVTDTQYF
TGCGCCAGCAGCCCCTCGGGGGGAGTTACAGATACGCAGTATTTT
>TRBJ2-7|-|TRBV6-1|TRBD1
CASRRGQGVYEQYF
TGTGCCAGCCGAAGGGGACAGGGTGTTTACGAGCAGTACTTC
>TRBJ2-5|many|TRBV10-3|-
CAISAGVELQETQYF
TGTGCCATCAGTGCCGGGGTGGAACTACAAGAGACCCAGTACTTC
>TRBJ2-1|few|TRBV29-1|TRBD1
CSVEDLVQGAENNEQFF
TGCAGCGTTGAAGATTTAGTGCAGGGGGCTGAAAACAATGAGCAGTTCTTC
>TRBJ2-7|few|TRBV6-2/TRBV6-3|-
CASSSIRDLRAYEQYF
TGTGCCAGCAGCTCCATCCGGGACTTAAGGGCCTACGAGCAGTACTTC
>TRBJ1-2|-|TRBV20-1|-
CSALTGLEGYTF
TGCAGTGCTTTGACAGGTTTAGAAGGCTACACCTTC
>TRBJ1-2|-|TRBV5-1|-
CASSLEARPIYGYTF
TGCGCCAGCAGCTTGGAGGCCCGACCAATCTATGGCTACACCTTC
>TRBJ2-7|few|TRBV6-2/TRBV6-3|TRBD1
CASQTGIVSYEQYF
TGTGCCAGCCAGACAGGGATAGTTTCCTACGAGCAGTACTTC
>TRBJ1-4|-|TRBV7-9|-
CASSSSGGSEKLFF
TGTGCCAGCAGCTCGTCCGGTGGGTCCGAAAAACTGTTTTTT
>TRBJ2-7|many|TRBV29-1|TRBD1
CSVSQGAREQYF
TGCAGCGTTTCCCAGGGGGCGAGGGAGCAGTACTTC
>TRBJ2-5|-|TRBV7-9|-
CASSLGVALQETQYF
TGTGCCAGCAGCTTAGGGGTCGCCCTCCAAGAGACCCAGTACTTC
>TRBJ2-7|-|TRBV27|-
CASSFRYGISYEQYF
TGTGCCAGCAGTTTTAGGTACGGTATCTCCTACGAGCAGTACTTC
>TRBJ2-3|once|TRBV7-2|-
CASSPGPWADTQYF
TGTGCCAGCAGTCCGGGCCCATGGGCAGATACGCAGTATTTT
>TRBJ1-1|-|TRBV20-1|-
CSAGNDSTLNTEAFF
TGCAGTGCTGGAAACGACAGTACTTTGAACACTGAAGCTTTCTTT
>TRBJ2-1|-|TRBV25-1|-
CASSVGHQSYNEQFF
TGTGCCAGCAGTGTGGGACACCAGAGCTACAATGAGCAGTTCTTC
>TRBJ2-7|-|TRBV6-1|TRBD1
CASSRGQGINEQYF
TGTGCCAGCAGCCGCGGACAGGGGATAAACGAGCAGTACTTC
>TRBJ2-2|-|TRBV18|-
CASSQNGATNTGELFF
TGTGCCAGCTCACAGAACGGGGCGACGAACACCGGGGAGCTGTTTTTT
>TRBJ1-1|few|TRBV19|-
CASSIQGDLPAFF
TGTGCCAGTAGTATACAGGGAGACCTTCCAGCTTTCTTT
>TRBJ2-1|few|TRBV28|-
CASSSYLYSYNEQFF
TGTGCCAGCAGTTCATACTTATACTCCTACAATGAGCAGTTCTTC
>TRBJ1-2|-|TRBV20-1|-
CSAITGGAYGYTF
TGCAGTGCTATCACGGGGGGCGCTTATGGCTACACCTTC
>TRBJ1-5|-|TRBV2|TRBD1
CASSALFQGERINQPQHF
TGTGCCAGCAGTGCCCTTTTCCAGGGGGAGCGTATTAATCAGCCCCAGCATTTT
>TRBJ1-2|-|TRBV6-5|-
CASSYAGRGEVGYGYTF
TGTGCCAGCAGTTACGCCGGCCGGGGCGAGGTGGGCTATGGCTACACCTTC
>TRBJ1-1|few|TRBV7-2|-
CASSLGDSPEAFF
TGTGCCAGCAGCTTAGGCGACAGTCCTGAAGCTTTCTTT
>TRBJ1-6|-|TRBV4-2|-
CASSQALGEGSSPLHF
TGTGCCAGCAGCCAAGCCCTGGGGGAGGGGAGTTCACCCCTCCACTTT
>TRBJ2-7|few|TRBV27|-
CASSLSRTTNYEQYF
TGTGCCAGCAGTTTATCGCGGACTACGAACTACGAGCAGTACTTC
>TRBJ1-2|-|TRBV2|-
CASRAGGRNGYTF
TGTGCCAGCAGGGCCGGGGGGAGGAATGGCTACACCTTC
>TRBJ1-1|once|TRBV7-9|TRBD1
CTSSLQTGVNTEAFF
TGTACCAGCAGCTTACAAACAGGGGTTAACACTGAAGCTTTCTTT
>TRBJ1-1|-|TRBV15|-
CATSRVKGEAFF
TGTGCCACCAGCAGAGTTAAGGGTGAAGCTTTCTTT
>TRBJ1-6|many|TRBV7-2|-
CASSLVGQFDNSPLHF
TGTGCCAGCAGCTTAGTCGGGCAGTTTGATAATTCACCCCTCCACTTT
>TRBJ1-5|once|TRBV5-6|-
CASSFYRFNQPQHF
TGTGCCAGCAGCTTCTACAGATTCAATCAGCCCCAGCATTTT
>TRBJ2-7|few|TRBV24-1|TRBD1
CATSDSNRGQGEQYF
TGTGCCACCAGTGATTCCAACAGGGGGCAGGGCGAGCAGTACTTC
>TRBJ2-5|-|TRBV9|-
CASSVVPGVERQTQYF
TGTGCCAGCAGCGTAGTACCGGGGGTGGAACGGCAGACCCAGTACTTC
>TRBJ2-1|-|TRBV15|-
CATSRDPEDEQFF
TGTGCCACCAGCAGAGATCCTGAGGATGAGCAGTTCTTC
>TRBJ2-5|-|TRBV5-1|TRBD1
CASSLSRGPASEETQYF
TGCGCCAGCAGCTTGTCGAGGGGGCCCGCAAGTGAGGAGACCCAGTACTTC
>TRBJ1-4|-|TRBV6-1|TRBD1
CASSNRGWANEKLFF
TGTGCCAGCAGTAACAGGGGATGGGCTAATGAAAAACTGTTTTTT
>TRBJ2-1|-|TRBV6-1|TRBD2
CASSVYGRDTYNEQFF
TGTGCCAGCAGTGTGTACGGGAGGGACACCTACAATGAGCAGTTCTTC
>TRBJ1-2|many|TRBV29-1|-
CSVEDFWEERYGYTF
TGCAGCGTTGAAGATTTTTGGGAGGAGCGCTATGGCTACACCTTC
>TRBJ2-2|few|TRBV10-3|TRBD1
CAISEIRGTGSPGELFF
TGTGCCATCAGTGAGATTCGCGGGACAGGGTCTCCCGGGGAGCTGTTTTTT
>TRBJ2-6|-|TRBV29-1|-
CSVVVVSPPPGANVLTF
TGCAGCGTTGTGGTCGTCAGCCCCCCGCCTGGGGCCAACGTCCTGACTTTC
>TRBJ2-5|few|TRBV7-3|-
CASSLTGRMGVQETQYF
TGTGCCAGCAGCTTAACGGGTCGAATGGGGGTCCAAGAGACCCAGTACTTC
>TRBJ2-2|few|TRBV30|-
CAWNRDTGELFF
TGTGCCTGGAACAGAGACACCGGGGAGCTGTTTTTT
>TRBJ2-1|-|TRBV4-2|TRBD2
CASSQGTSGGNEQFF
TGTGCCAGCAGCCAAGGGACTAGCGGGGGCAATGAGCAGTTCTTC